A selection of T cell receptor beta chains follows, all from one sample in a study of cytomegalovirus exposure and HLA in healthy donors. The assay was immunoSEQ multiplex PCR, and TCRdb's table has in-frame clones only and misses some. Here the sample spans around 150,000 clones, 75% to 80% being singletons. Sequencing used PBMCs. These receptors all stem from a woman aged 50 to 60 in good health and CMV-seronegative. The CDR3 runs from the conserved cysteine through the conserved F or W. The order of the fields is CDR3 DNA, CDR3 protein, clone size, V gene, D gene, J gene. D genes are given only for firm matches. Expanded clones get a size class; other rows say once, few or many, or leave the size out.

TGTGCCAGCAGCCCCTCCAGGTACGAGCAGTACTTC | CASSPSRYEQYF | . | TRBV14 | . | TRBJ2-7
TGTGCCAGCAGTTCCCAGGGGACAGAACAATTATTC | CASSSQGTEQLF | . | TRBV25-1 | TRBD1 | TRBJ2-4
TGTGCCAGCAGCCCGGGAGGCCGGAACACTGAAGCTTTCTTT | CASSPGGRNTEAFF | . | TRBV5-4 | . | TRBJ1-1
TGTGCCAGCAGGGACAGGGGGTTCAATCAGCCCCAGCATTTT | CASRDRGFNQPQHF | few | TRBV6-5 | TRBD1 | TRBJ1-5
TGTGCCAGTAGTGGGACAGCGGATCAGCCCCAGCATTTT | CASSGTADQPQHF | . | TRBV19 | TRBD1 | TRBJ1-5
TGCGCCAGCAGCCACGGACTAGCGGGGCACTCCTACGAGCAGTACTTC | CASSHGLAGHSYEQYF | once | TRBV4-1 | TRBD2 | TRBJ2-7
TGCGCCAGCAGCTCAACAGGGTTTACTAACTATGGCTACACCTTC | CASSSTGFTNYGYTF | few | TRBV5-1 | . | TRBJ1-2
TGCGCCAGCAGCTTGACAGGGGATTACGAGCAGTACTTC | CASSLTGDYEQYF | . | TRBV5-1 | TRBD1 | TRBJ2-7
TGTGCCATCAGTGAGTCACATCCCTACACTGAAGCTTTCTTT | CAISESHPYTEAFF | few | TRBV10-3 | . | TRBJ1-1
TGTGCCACCAGTGTCGGGACTGTTGACGCAGATACGCAGTATTTT | CATSVGTVDADTQYF | few | TRBV6-4 | . | TRBJ2-3
TGTGCCAGCTCAACAGGGGGCAATCAGCCCCAGCATTTT | CASSTGGNQPQHF | . | TRBV18 | TRBD1 | TRBJ1-5
TGCGCCAGCAGCCTTATAGGGGGCGGGCAAGGGTACGAGCAGTACTTC | CASSLIGGGQGYEQYF | . | TRBV5-1 | TRBD1 | TRBJ2-7
TGTGCCAGTAGTATAGTTGGGACAGGGGCCCTCGGGCAGCCCCAGCATTTT | CASSIVGTGALGQPQHF | . | TRBV19 | TRBD1 | TRBJ1-5
TGTGCCAGCAGCCTACGCTGGACTAGCGGGGGGGAGACCTACGAGCAGTACTTC | CASSLRWTSGGETYEQYF | . | TRBV7-8 | TRBD2 | TRBJ2-7
TGTGCCAGCAGTCAGGGCCGGACCACTGAAGCTTTCTTT | CASSQGRTTEAFF | . | TRBV6-6 | . | TRBJ1-1
TGTGCCAGCAGCTCCGGGACAGAATATGAAAAACTGTTTTTT | CASSSGTEYEKLFF | once | TRBV6-5 | TRBD1 | TRBJ1-4
TGTGCCAGCTCACCAACAAACCTCTACGAGCAGTACTTC | CASSPTNLYEQYF | . | TRBV18 | . | TRBJ2-7
TGTGCCAGCATCCGGGATTCTAGCGGGGCCCAAGAGACCCAGTACTTC | CASIRDSSGAQETQYF | . | TRBV2 | TRBD2 | TRBJ2-5
TGCAGCGTTGGACAGAGAACAGATACGCAGTATTTT | CSVGQRTDTQYF | . | TRBV29-1 | . | TRBJ2-3
TGTGCCAGTCGCGACAGGGGGTATGATCAGCCCCAGCATTTT | CASRDRGYDQPQHF | . | TRBV19 | TRBD1 | TRBJ1-5
TGTGCCAGCAGCCAGAGAACAGGTTTGGGGAACACTGAAGCTTTCTTT | CASSQRTGLGNTEAFF | few | TRBV14 | . | TRBJ1-1
TGTGCCAATAGCGGGCGAGAGACCCAGTACTTC | CANSGRETQYF | . | TRBV2 | TRBD2 | TRBJ2-5
TGTGCCAGCAGCTGGGATACGACGGGACAGGGTCGACATGCAGCTTTCTTT | CASSWDTTGQGRHAAFF | . | TRBV7-2 | TRBD1 | TRBJ1-1
TGTGCCAGCAGTCCCGGACAGGGGAACACTGAAGCTTTCTTT | CASSPGQGNTEAFF | few | TRBV25-1 | TRBD1 | TRBJ1-1
TGCGCCAGCAGCCCCGGGCAGGGCTCCTACAATGAGCAGTTCTTC | CASSPGQGSYNEQFF | . | TRBV5-1 | . | TRBJ2-1
TGCAGTGCTAGTACCGCCGGGACCCAGTACTTC | CSASTAGTQYF | . | TRBV20-1 | . | TRBJ2-5
TGCGCCAGCAGCTGGGGGACAGGTCGGTCCTATAATTCACCCCTCCACTTT | CASSWGTGRSYNSPLHF | . | TRBV5-1 | TRBD1 | TRBJ1-6
TGTGCCATCAGTGATCAACAGCTTTTCTACGAGCAGTACTTC | CAISDQQLFYEQYF | . | TRBV10-3 | . | TRBJ2-7
TGTGCCAGCAGCCAAGAGGGCAGGACCTACGAGCAGTACTTC | CASSQEGRTYEQYF | once | TRBV4-2 | . | TRBJ2-7
TGTGCCTGGAGGACAGGAGCAATCTACACCTTC | CAWRTGAIYTF | . | TRBV30 | . | TRBJ1-2
TGTGCCAGCAGCCCAACAGGAGGCAGGGGCTCACCCCTCCACTTT | CASSPTGGRGSPLHF | . | TRBV7-2 | . | TRBJ1-6
TGCGCCAGCAGCCCGGGCCCGGGACAAGACACAGATACGCAGTATTTT | CASSPGPGQDTDTQYF | . | TRBV4-3 | . | TRBJ2-3
TGTGCCAGCAGAGTGACTAGCGGGGGACACACAGATACGCAGTATTTT | CASRVTSGGHTDTQYF | . | TRBV27 | TRBD2 | TRBJ2-3
TGTGCCAGCAGCCTCCTTTCCAGGGGAGGAAACACCATATATTTT | CASSLLSRGGNTIYF | . | TRBV7-9 | . | TRBJ1-3
TGTGCCAGCAGTCCTGGGACTGAATATTCACCCCTCCACTTT | CASSPGTEYSPLHF | . | TRBV27 | . | TRBJ1-6
TGTGCCAGCACCTCTTTCGGCAGGGGAGATGAAAAACTGTTTTTT | CASTSFGRGDEKLFF | . | TRBV28 | . | TRBJ1-4
TGTGCCAGCAGTGCCTGGGACAGGGGAGTTTACGAGCAGTACTTC | CASSAWDRGVYEQYF | . | TRBV6-1 | TRBD1 | TRBJ2-7
TGTGCCAGCAGCGTATCAGGGCTAAGCACAGATACGCAGTATTTT | CASSVSGLSTDTQYF | . | TRBV9 | . | TRBJ2-3
TGTGCCAGTAGTAAGGGACGGGACAGCCCGAACACTGAAGCTTTCTTT | CASSKGRDSPNTEAFF | . | TRBV19 | TRBD1 | TRBJ1-1
TGTGCCAGCAGCGTAGAAGGGACAGGGGGCGCAAACGGGGAGCTGTTTTTT | CASSVEGTGGANGELFF | . | TRBV9 | TRBD1 | TRBJ2-2
TGTGCCAGCAGCGCCGCGGGGACAGAGTACCAGGAGCAGTACTTC | CASSAAGTEYQEQYF | . | TRBV9 | . | TRBJ2-7
TGTGCCAGCAGCTTAGGTACGGGAGGGATCAATGAGCAGTTCTTC | CASSLGTGGINEQFF | . | TRBV7-2 | TRBD2 | TRBJ2-1
TGCGCCAGCAGCCTTGAGGGGGGGGAGCAGGATGGCTACACCTTC | CASSLEGGEQDGYTF | . | TRBV5-1 | . | TRBJ1-2
TGTGCCAGCAGCTTAGCGCGGGGCAGCCATGTTAGTAGCTACGAGCAGTACTTC | CASSLARGSHVSSYEQYF | . | TRBV7-8 | . | TRBJ2-7
TGTGCCATCACACCGGAGCTTAGCTCCTACGAGCAGTACTTC | CAITPELSSYEQYF | . | TRBV10-3 | . | TRBJ2-7
TGCGCCAGCAGCCAAGATCGGATCGGGGGGGCGTTCTACGAGCAGTACTTC | CASSQDRIGGAFYEQYF | . | TRBV4-1 | TRBD2 | TRBJ2-7
TGCGCCAGCAGCCAAGATTTTGCTAGCGGGGGGTTCGAGACCCAGTACTTC | CASSQDFASGGFETQYF | . | TRBV4-3 | TRBD2 | TRBJ2-5
TGTGCCAGTAGACCGGACTACTCTGGAAACACCATATATTTT | CASRPDYSGNTIYF | . | TRBV19 | . | TRBJ1-3
TGTGCCAGTAGCCGGGACAGGGGCTTCGGCTACACCTTC | CASSRDRGFGYTF | . | TRBV19 | TRBD1 | TRBJ1-2
TGTGCCAGCAGCAAAGTATGGAGGGGTTTCTCTGGAAACACCATATATTTT | CASSKVWRGFSGNTIYF | . | TRBV21-1 | . | TRBJ1-3
TGCGCCAGCAGCCAGGGACAGGGAAGCAATCAGCCCCAGCATTTT | CASSQGQGSNQPQHF | . | TRBV5-1 | TRBD1 | TRBJ1-5
TGCGCCAGCAGCCAGAAACAGGGGGCTGAGGGTGAAAAACTGTTTTTT | CASSQKQGAEGEKLFF | few | TRBV4-3 | TRBD1 | TRBJ1-4
TGTGCCAGCTCAGGAAGCGCAGATACGCAGTATTTT | CASSGSADTQYF | . | TRBV18 | . | TRBJ2-3